These T cell receptor beta chains were read from a single sample in a study of CD8 T cells in ankylosing spondylitis. TCRdb independently ran MiXCR on the 5' RACE reads; one entry per CDR3 protein. The repertoire holds about 250,000 distinct CDR3 sequences, with approximately 8% as singletons. The sample was blood, either unsorted or a sorted T cell fraction (not recorded which). The receptors were sampled from a female donor with ankylosing spondylitis or in good health (not recorded which). Both conserved end residues are part of each CDR3. D genes are given only for firm matches. The size of a clone is reported for some rows only, either as once, few or many, or as a class for expanded clones.

clone_size v_call d_call cdr3_length cdr3_aa
. TRBV20-1 . 12 CSARDGHSPLHF
many TRBV6-1 . 14 CASRRPGVGNTIYF
few TRBV19 TRBD1 13 CASNSDRGYGYTF
many TRBV28 TRBD1 16 CASSFFGQADTDTQYF
many TRBV7-6 . 13 CASSLPSTDTQYF
few TRBV29-1 . 13 CSVELTSGSAQYF
many TRBV10-2 TRBD2 15 CASSDTSGRGDTQYF
many TRBV5-1 TRBD1 16 CASSPSPQGAHDGYTF
few TRBV13 . 19 CAFSARDSGEYYSNQPQHF
many TRBV6-2/TRBV6-3 . 12 CASSDPVPPQHF